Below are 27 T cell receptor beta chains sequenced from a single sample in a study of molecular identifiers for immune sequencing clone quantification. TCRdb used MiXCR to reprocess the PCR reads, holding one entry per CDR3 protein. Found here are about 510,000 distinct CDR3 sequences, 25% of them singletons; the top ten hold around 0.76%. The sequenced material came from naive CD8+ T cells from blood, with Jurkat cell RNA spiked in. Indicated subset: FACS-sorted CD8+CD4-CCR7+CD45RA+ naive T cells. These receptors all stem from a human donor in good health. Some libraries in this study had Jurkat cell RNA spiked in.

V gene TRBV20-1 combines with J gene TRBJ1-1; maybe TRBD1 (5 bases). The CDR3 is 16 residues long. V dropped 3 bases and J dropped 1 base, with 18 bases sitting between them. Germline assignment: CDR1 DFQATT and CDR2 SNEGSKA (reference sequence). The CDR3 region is CSARRGRVSRNTEAFF. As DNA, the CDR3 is TGCAGTGCTAGGAGGGGCAGGGTGTCCAGGAACACTGAAGCTTTCTTT.

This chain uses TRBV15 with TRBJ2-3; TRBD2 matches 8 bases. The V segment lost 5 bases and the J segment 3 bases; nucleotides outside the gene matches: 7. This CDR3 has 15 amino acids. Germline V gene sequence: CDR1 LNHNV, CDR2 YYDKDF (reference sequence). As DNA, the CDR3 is TGTGCCACCAGCGGGATTTTAGCGGGAACAGATACGCAGTATTTT. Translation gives CATSGILAGTDTQYF. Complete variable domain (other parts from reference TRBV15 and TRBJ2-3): DAMVIQNPRYQVTQFGKPVTLSCSQTLNHNVMYWYQQKSSQAPKLLFHYYDKDFNNEADTPDNFQSRRPNTSFCFLDIRSPGLGDTAMYLCATSGILAGTDTQYFGPGTRLTVL.

In DNA form, the CDR3 reads TGTGCCACCAGCAGAGTTCAGGTCTATTCACCCCTCCACTTT. It specifies CATSRVQVYSPLHF. The J gene is TRBJ1-6, the V gene TRBV15; D unresolved. V shed 1 base and J shed 8 bases, with 9 bases lying between them. Germline values: CDR1 LNHNV, CDR2 YYDKDF (reference sequence). The CDR3 totals 14 residues.

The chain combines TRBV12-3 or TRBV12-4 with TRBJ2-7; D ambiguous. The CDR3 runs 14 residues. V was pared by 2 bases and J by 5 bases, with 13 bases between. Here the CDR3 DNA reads TGTGCCAGCAGTTTAAGACTGAACCCCCACGAGCAGTACTTC. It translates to CASSLRLNPHEQYF.

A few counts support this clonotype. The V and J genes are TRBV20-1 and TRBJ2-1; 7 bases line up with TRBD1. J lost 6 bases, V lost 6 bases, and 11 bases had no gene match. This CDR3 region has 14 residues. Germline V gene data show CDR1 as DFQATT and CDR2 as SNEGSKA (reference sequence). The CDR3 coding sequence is TGCAGTGCACCGCACAGGGGATCGACCAATGAGCAGTTCTTC. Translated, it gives CSAPHRGSTNEQFF.

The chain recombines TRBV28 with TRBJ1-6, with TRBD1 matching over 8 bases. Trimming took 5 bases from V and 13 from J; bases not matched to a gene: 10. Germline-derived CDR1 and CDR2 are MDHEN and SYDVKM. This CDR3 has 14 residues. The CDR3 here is CASSPRQGKSPLHF. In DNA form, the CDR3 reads TGTGCCAGCAGTCCCCGACAGGGGAAATCTCCCCTCCACTTT. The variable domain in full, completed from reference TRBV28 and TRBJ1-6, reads DVKVTQSSRYLVKRTGEKVFLECVQDMDHENMFWYRQDPGLGLRLIYFSYDVKMKEKGDIPEGYSVSREKKERFSLILESASTNQTSMYLCASSPRQGKSPLHFGNGTRLTVT.

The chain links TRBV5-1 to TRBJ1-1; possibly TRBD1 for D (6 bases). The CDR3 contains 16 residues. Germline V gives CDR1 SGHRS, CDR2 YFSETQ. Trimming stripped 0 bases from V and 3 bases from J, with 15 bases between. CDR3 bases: TGCGCCAGCAGCTTGGCCGGGGGGGCATATTACACTGAAGCTTTCTTT. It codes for CASSLAGGAYYTEAFF.

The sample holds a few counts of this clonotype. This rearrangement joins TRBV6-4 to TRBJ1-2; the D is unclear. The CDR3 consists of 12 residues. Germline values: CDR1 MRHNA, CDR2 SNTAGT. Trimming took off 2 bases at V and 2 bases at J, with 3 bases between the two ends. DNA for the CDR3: TGTGCCAGCAGTGACGGAAACTATGGCTACACCTTC. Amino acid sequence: CASSDGNYGYTF.

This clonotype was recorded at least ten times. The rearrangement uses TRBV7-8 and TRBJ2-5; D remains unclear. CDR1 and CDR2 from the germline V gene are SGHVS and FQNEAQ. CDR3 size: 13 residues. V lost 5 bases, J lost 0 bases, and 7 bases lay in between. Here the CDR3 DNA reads TGTGCCAGCAGCCCGTGGGACCAAGAGACCCAGTACTTC. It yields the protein CASSPWDQETQYF.

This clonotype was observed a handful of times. This CDR3 is CASSKDYDEQYF. In DNA form, the CDR3 reads TGTGCCAGCAGCAAAGACTATGACGAGCAGTACTTC. The V gene is TRBV21-1, the J gene TRBJ2-7. TRBV21-1 counts as a pseudogene. The CDR3 has 12 amino acids.

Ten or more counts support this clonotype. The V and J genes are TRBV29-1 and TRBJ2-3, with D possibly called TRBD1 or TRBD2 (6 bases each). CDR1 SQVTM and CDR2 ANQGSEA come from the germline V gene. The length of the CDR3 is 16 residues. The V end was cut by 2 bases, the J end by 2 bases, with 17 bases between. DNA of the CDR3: TGCAGCGTTGAACGGGGGCTAGTCATGCCCACAGATACGCAGTATTTT. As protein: CSVERGLVMPTDTQYF.

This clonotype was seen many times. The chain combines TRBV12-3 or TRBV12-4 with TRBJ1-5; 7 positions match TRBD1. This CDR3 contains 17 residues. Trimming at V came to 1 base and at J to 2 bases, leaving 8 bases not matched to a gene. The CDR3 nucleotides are TGTGCCAGCAGTTTAGTTCCCCAGGGGGAAGGCAATCAGCCCCAGCATTTT. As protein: CASSLVPQGEGNQPQHF.

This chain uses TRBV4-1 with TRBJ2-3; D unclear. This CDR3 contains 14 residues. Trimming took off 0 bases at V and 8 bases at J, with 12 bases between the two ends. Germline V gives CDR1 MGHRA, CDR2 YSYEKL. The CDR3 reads CASSQDTSSSTQYF. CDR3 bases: TGCGCCAGCAGCCAAGACACTTCATCAAGTACGCAGTATTTT.

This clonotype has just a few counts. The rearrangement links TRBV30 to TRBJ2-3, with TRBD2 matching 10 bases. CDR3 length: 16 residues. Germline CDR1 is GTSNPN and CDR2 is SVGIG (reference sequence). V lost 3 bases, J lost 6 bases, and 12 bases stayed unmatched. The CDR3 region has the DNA TGTGCCTGGAGATCCCTGAGCGGGGGGGCATTTGATACGCAGTATTTT. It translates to CAWRSLSGGAFDTQYF.

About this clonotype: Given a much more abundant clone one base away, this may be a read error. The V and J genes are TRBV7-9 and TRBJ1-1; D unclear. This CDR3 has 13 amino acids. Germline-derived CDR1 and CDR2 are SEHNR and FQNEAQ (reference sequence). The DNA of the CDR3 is TGTGCCAGCCGTTCTGTAATGAACTCTGAAGCTTTCTTT. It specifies CASRSVMNSEAFF.

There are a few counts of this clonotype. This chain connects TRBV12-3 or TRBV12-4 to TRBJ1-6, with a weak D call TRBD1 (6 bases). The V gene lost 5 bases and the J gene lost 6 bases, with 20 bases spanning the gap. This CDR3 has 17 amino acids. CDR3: CASSKGFRGSGNSPLHF. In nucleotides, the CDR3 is TGTGCCAGCAGTAAAGGGTTCAGGGGAAGTGGTAATTCACCCCTCCACTTT.

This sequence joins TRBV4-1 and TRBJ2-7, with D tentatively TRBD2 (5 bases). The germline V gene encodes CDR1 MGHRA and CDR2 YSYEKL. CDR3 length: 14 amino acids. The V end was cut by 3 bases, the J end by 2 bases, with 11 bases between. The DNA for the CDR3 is TGCGCCAGCAGCCAGGACTCGGTCACCTACGAGCAGTACTTC. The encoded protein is CASSQDSVTYEQYF.

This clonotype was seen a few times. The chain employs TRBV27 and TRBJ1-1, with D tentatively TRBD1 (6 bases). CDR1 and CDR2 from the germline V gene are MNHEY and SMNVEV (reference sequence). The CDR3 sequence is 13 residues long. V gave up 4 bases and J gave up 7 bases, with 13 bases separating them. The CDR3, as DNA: TGTGCCAGCAGTTCCGGCGGGACATTTGAAGCTTTCTTT. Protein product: CASSSGGTFEAFF.

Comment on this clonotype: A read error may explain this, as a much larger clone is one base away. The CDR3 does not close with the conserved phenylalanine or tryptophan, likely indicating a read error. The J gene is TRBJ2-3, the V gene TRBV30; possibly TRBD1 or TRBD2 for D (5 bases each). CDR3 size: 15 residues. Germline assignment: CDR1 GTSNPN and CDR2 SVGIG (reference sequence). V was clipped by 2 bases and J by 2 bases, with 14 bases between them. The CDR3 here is CAWSKGDGLTDTQYS. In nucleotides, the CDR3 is TGTGCCTGGAGTAAAGGGGACGGACTCACAGATACGCAGTATTCT.

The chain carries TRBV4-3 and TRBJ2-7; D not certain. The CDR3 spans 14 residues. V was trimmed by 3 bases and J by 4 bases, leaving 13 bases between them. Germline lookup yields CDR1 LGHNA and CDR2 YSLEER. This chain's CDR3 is CASSQGINVYEQYF. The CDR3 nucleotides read TGCGCCAGCAGCCAGGGAATCAATGTATACGAGCAGTACTTC.

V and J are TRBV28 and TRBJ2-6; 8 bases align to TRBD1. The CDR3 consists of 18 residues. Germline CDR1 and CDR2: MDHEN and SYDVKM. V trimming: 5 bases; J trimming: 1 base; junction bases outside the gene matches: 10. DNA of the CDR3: TGTGCCAGCAGTACCCGGGACAGGATAAGGTCTGGGGCCAACGTCCTGACTTTC. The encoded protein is CASSTRDRIRSGANVLTF. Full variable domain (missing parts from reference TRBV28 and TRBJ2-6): DVKVTQSSRYLVKRTGEKVFLECVQDMDHENMFWYRQDPGLGLRLIYFSYDVKMKEKGDIPEGYSVSREKKERFSLILESASTNQTSMYLCASSTRDRIRSGANVLTFGAGSRLTVL.

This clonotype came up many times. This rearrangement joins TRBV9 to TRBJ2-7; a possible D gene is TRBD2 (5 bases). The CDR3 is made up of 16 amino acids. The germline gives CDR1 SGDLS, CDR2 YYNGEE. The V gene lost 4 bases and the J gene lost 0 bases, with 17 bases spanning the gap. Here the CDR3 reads CASSQADYISSYEQYF. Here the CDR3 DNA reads TGTGCCAGCAGCCAGGCCGACTACATAAGCTCCTACGAGCAGTACTTC.

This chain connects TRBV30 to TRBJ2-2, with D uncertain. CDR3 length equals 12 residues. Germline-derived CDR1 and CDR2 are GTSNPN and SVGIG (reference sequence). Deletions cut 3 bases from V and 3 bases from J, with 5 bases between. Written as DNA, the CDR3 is TGTGCCTGGAGCCTTGACACCGGGGAGCTGTTTTTT. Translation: CAWSLDTGELFF. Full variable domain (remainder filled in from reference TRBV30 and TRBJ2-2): SQTIHQWPATLVQPVGSPLSLECTVEGTSNPNLYWYRQAAGRGLQLLFYSVGIGQISSEVPQNLSASRPQDRQFILSSKKLLLSDSGFYLCAWSLDTGELFFGEGSRLTVL.

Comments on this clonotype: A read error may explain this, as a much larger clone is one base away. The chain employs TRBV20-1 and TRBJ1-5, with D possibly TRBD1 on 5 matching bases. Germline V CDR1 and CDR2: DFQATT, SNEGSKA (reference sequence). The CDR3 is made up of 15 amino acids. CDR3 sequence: CSDAPGGTGNRPQHF. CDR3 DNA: TGCAGTGACGCACCGGGGGGTACTGGCAATCGGCCCCAGCATTTT.

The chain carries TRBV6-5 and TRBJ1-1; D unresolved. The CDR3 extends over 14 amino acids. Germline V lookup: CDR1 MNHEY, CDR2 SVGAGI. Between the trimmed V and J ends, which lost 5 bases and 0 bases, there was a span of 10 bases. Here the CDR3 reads CASSPQTLNTEAFF. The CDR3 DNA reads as TGTGCCAGCAGTCCGCAAACACTGAACACTGAAGCTTTCTTT.

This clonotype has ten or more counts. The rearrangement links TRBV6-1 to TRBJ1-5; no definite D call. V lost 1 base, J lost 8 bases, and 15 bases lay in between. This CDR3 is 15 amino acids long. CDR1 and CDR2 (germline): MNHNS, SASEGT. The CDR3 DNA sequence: TGTGCCAGCAGTGAAGTTTACAGCCTTTACGAGCCCCAGCATTTT. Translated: CASSEVYSLYEPQHF.

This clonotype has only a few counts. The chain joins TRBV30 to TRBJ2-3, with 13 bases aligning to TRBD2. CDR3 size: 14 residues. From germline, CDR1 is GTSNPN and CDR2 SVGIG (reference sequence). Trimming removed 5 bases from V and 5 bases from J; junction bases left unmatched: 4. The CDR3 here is CAWELAGGRDTQYF. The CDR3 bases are TGTGCCTGGGAACTAGCGGGGGGGCGAGATACGCAGTATTTT. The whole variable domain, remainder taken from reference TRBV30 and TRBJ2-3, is SQTIHQWPATLVQPVGSPLSLECTVEGTSNPNLYWYRQAAGRGLQLLFYSVGIGQISSEVPQNLSASRPQDRQFILSSKKLLLSDSGFYLCAWELAGGRDTQYFGPGTRLTVL.